This T cell receptor (beta chain) comes out of a study of blood T cell repertoires in COVID-19. Study-wide background: Acute and convalescent COVID-19 specimens originated in the United States, Italy and Spain. The cDNA or gDNA used as material had been derived from T cells, B-cell-depleted T cells, or PBMCs.

Individuals in the exposed group had encountered a COVID-19 case within 2 weeks preceding study entry. Authors' methods: Reference gene primer amplification in the assay estimated nucleated cell counts. Measured with immunoSEQ multiplex PCR; TCRdb has only the in-frame clones, and not every one. V and J calls and clone size are those listed in that table; D and trimming were worked out from the DNA. The repertoire holds about 180,000 clones, with 80% as singletons. Germline CDR1 and CDR2: MDHEN and SYDVKM. V dropped 5 bases and J dropped 3 bases, with 13 bases sitting between them. This CDR3 comprises 14 residues.

Sequenced input: PBMCs or T cells enriched from blood (not recorded which). The clonotype comes from a man between 60 and 75 years old who had been exposed to COVID-19. The chain employs TRBV28 and TRBJ1-2; D perhaps matches TRBD1 (6 bases). The CDR3 bases are TGTGCCAGCAGTATGGGACAAAGGCACTATGGCTACACCTTC. This codes for CASSMGQRHYGYTF.